The sequence of this T cell receptor beta chain was determined in a study of T cell clonotyping in hematopoietic cell transplantation. General study findings and limits: Pathologically expanded recipient clonotypes increased progressively from day 30 to day 180 as diversity fell.

The germline V gene has CDR1 SGHDN and CDR2 FVKESK. This CDR3 has 16 amino acids. The V and J ends lost 2 bases and 1 base, in that order; junction bases with no gene match: 5. Only in-frame clones appear in the TCRdb table, and some are missing; sequencing was by immunoSEQ multiplex PCR. The sample has tens of thousands of clones, about 93% seen once; the top ten hold about 0.8%. On this clone: Antigen: not known.

The sequence was collected from a woman between 45 and 65 years old in good health. Some clones in this sample may be carry-over from other donors' samples. The chain couples TRBV14 to TRBJ1-1; 9 bases match TRBD1. What was sequenced was peripheral blood mononuclear cells. The CDR3 DNA reads as TGTGCCAGCAGCCAATTGGACAGGGGTGAGAACACTGAAGCTTTCTTT. Translating it yields CASSQLDRGENTEAFF.